The rows below give T cell receptor beta chains drawn from one sample of a study of T cells in Graves' hyperthyroidism and ophthalmopathy. MiXCR was run by TCRdb on the multiplex PCR reads, yielding one entry per CDR3 protein. The sample includes some 460,000 distinct CDR3 sequences, around 16% of them seen just once. Sequenced: blood. Receptor source: a young woman with Graves' hyperthyroidism. Each CDR3 is given with its conserved first and last residue. D genes are given only for firm matches. The size entry is marked missing in some rows and otherwise reads once, few, many or a size class.

TRBJ2-1,TRBD2,.,TRBV7-9,TGTGCCAGCAGCTCAGGACTAGCGGGAGTTGGTGAGCAGTTCTTC,CASSSGLAGVGEQFF
TRBJ2-7,TRBD2,few,TRBV6-2/TRBV6-3,TGTGCCAGCAGTTCTATAGCGGGGGGGAGACTCTACGAGCAGTACTTC,CASSSIAGGRLYEQYF
TRBJ2-3,.,few,TRBV7-3,TGTGCCAGCAGCCCGGACGCTAGCACAGATACGCAGTATTTT,CASSPDASTDTQYF
TRBJ1-1,.,.,TRBV19,TGTGCCAGTAGCCAGCGGAGGGGAGGAACTGAAGCTTTCTTT,CASSQRRGGTEAFF
TRBJ2-1,TRBD2,many,TRBV13,TGTGCCAGCAGCGCGACTAGCGGGGGGACCTACAATGAGCAGTTCTTC,CASSATSGGTYNEQFF
TRBJ1-4,.,many,TRBV28,TGTGCCAGCAGGTCCGGACGAAGGAATGAAAAACTGTTTTTT,CASRSGRRNEKLFF
TRBJ2-1,.,.,TRBV6-1,TGTGCCAGCAGACGACTGGGGGACAATGAGCAGTTCTTC,CASRRLGDNEQFF
TRBJ2-5,TRBD2,many,TRBV12-3/TRBV12-4,TGTGCCAGCAGTTTAGCGGCTAGCGGGGGGCCCCAAGAGACCCAGTACTTC,CASSLAASGGPQETQYF
TRBJ2-1,.,few,TRBV28,TGTGCCAGCAGTTTACATGGTTCAGGATCCTACAATGAGCAGTTCTTC,CASSLHGSGSYNEQFF
TRBJ2-7,TRBD2,many,TRBV28,TGTGCCAGCAGTCCCCGACTAGCGGGAGGGTTTGGGTACGAGCAGTACTTC,CASSPRLAGGFGYEQYF
TRBJ2-1,TRBD2,many,TRBV12-3/TRBV12-4,TGTGCCAGCACCGGACTAGCGGGGCAGTTCTTC,CASTGLAGQFF
TRBJ1-2,.,many,TRBV27,TGTGCCAGCAGTTTCGTTCCAGGGGAAGGCTACACCTTC,CASSFVPGEGYTF
TRBJ1-5,.,many,TRBV12-3/TRBV12-4,TGTGCCAGCAGTTTTCACATCGGCAGGGGCCCTCATCAGCCCCAGCATTTT,CASSFHIGRGPHQPQHF
TRBJ2-3,.,many,TRBV5-1,TGCGCCAGCAGCTTGAGTCGGCAGGGAGATACGCAGTATTTT,CASSLSRQGDTQYF
TRBJ2-7,.,few,TRBV12-3/TRBV12-4,TGTGCCAGCAGTTACGGGCTCCTAGAACGCGAGCAGTACTTC,CASSYGLLEREQYF
TRBJ1-1,.,many,TRBV6-1,TGTGCCAGCAGGCGTGGAGGGCGAGACACTGAAGCTTTCTTT,CASRRGGRDTEAFF
TRBJ1-1,.,few,TRBV19,TGTGCCAGTAGTGCCCAACCCGCAGGGATACACACTGAAGCTTTCTTT,CASSAQPAGIHTEAFF
TRBJ1-1,.,.,TRBV12-3/TRBV12-4,TGTGCCAGCAGCCCCGGACGGGATGAAGCTTTCTTT,CASSPGRDEAFF
TRBJ1-1,.,few,TRBV2,TGTGCCAGCAGTGGAGTTCGTGTGAACACTGAAGCTTTCTTT,CASSGVRVNTEAFF
TRBJ1-1,.,many,TRBV13,TGTGCCAGCAGCTCCCGGAGTCTGAACACTGAAGCTTTCTTT,CASSSRSLNTEAFF
TRBJ2-3,.,many,TRBV7-2,TGTGCCAGCAGCCCTAACGGGATCGCAGATACGCAGTATTTT,CASSPNGIADTQYF
TRBJ2-3,.,.,TRBV29-1,TGCAGCGTCGCAGGGACTGATGATACAGATACGCAGTATTTT,CSVAGTDDTDTQYF
TRBJ2-2,.,many,TRBV2,TGTGCCAGCAGGGACACCTACACCGGGGAGCTGTTTTTT,CASRDTYTGELFF
TRBJ1-1,.,many,TRBV15,TGTGCCACCAGCAGAGATCTGAAGTCGAGGTCTGAAGCTTTCTTT,CATSRDLKSRSEAFF
TRBJ2-3,TRBD1,many,TRBV5-1,TGCGCCAGCAGCTCCTCGCAGGGGGCCACAGATACGCAGTATTTT,CASSSSQGATDTQYF
TRBJ2-5,TRBD2,.,TRBV28,TGTGCCAGCAGTTTGTCTAGCGGGGGGGCCAAGGAGACCCAGTACTTC,CASSLSSGGAKETQYF
TRBJ2-5,TRBD1,many,TRBV5-1,TGCGCCAGCAGCTTGATGGACAGGGCCGATTTGTGGGAGACCCAGTACTTC,CASSLMDRADLWETQYF
TRBJ1-1,TRBD1,.,TRBV7-2,TGTGCCAGCAGCTCCCGGACAGGGACGAACACTGAAGCTCTCTTT,CASSSRTGTNTEALF
TRBJ2-1,TRBD2,many,TRBV6-1,TGTGCCAGCAGCGAGGGACTAGCGGCTTACAATGAGCAGTTCTTC,CASSEGLAAYNEQFF
TRBJ2-5,TRBD2,few,TRBV7-3,TGTGCCAGCAGCTTATCGGTTGGCGGGAGTGAGACCCAGTACTTC,CASSLSVGGSETQYF
TRBJ2-7,TRBD2,many,TRBV28,TGTGCCAGCAGCGAGGGGAGGGATGAGCAGTACTTC,CASSEGRDEQYF
TRBJ2-2,TRBD1,.,TRBV6-1,TGTGCCAGCAGTGAATGGACAGGGGATACCGGGGAGCTGTTTTTT,CASSEWTGDTGELFF
TRBJ1-1,.,many,TRBV2,TGTGCCAGCAGTGTTCTGGGAGGCACTGAAGCTTTCTTT,CASSVLGGTEAFF
TRBJ1-1,.,.,TRBV19,TGTGCCAGTAGTATCTCAACCTTGAACACTGAAGCTTTCTTT,CASSISTLNTEAFF
TRBJ1-5,.,.,TRBV20-1,TGCAGTGCTTATCGATCAGGGAACCACAATCAGCCCCAGCATTTT,CSAYRSGNHNQPQHF
TRBJ2-1,TRBD2,few,TRBV7-6,TGTGCCAGCAGCTTATCTTGGCGGGAGAGGTCCTACAATGAGCAGTTCTTC,CASSLSWRERSYNEQFF
TRBJ2-7,TRBD1,many,TRBV12-3/TRBV12-4,TGTGCCAGCAGTTTTAGAGGGGGCTGGTACGAGCAGTACTTC,CASSFRGGWYEQYF
TRBJ2-7,.,.,TRBV20-1,TGCAGTGCTGGAGATCTGATGCGGGGAAGCTCCTACGAGCAGTACTTC,CSAGDLMRGSSYEQYF
TRBJ2-2,TRBD1,many,TRBV11-2,TGTGCCAGCAGTTCCGGGACAGGAATCACCGGGGAGCTGTTTTTT,CASSSGTGITGELFF
TRBJ2-6,TRBD1,few,TRBV20-1,TGCAGTGCTAGACATCTGGGCGGGACAGGGCATCCCGGGGCCAACGTCCTGACTTTC,CSARHLGGTGHPGANVLTF
TRBJ1-2,.,many,TRBV27,TGTGCCAGCACCCCAGGGGATCACTATGGCTACACCTTC,CASTPGDHYGYTF
TRBJ2-7,.,.,TRBV19,TGTGCCAGTAGTATCAGGCCCTTTGGAGCCTACGAGCAGTACTTC,CASSIRPFGAYEQYF
TRBJ1-1,.,many,TRBV7-6,TGTGCCAGCAGCTTAGTGGGATGGGGCACTGAAGCTTTCTTT,CASSLVGWGTEAFF
TRBJ2-2,.,.,TRBV27,TGTGCCAGCAGCCCGCTGGAGTTCTACACCGGGGAGCTGTTTTTT,CASSPLEFYTGELFF
TRBJ2-1,TRBD1,many,TRBV7-3,TGTGCCAGCAGCTTACAGGGGGCCTCCTACAATGAGCAGTTCTTC,CASSLQGASYNEQFF
TRBJ2-1,.,many,TRBV18,TGTGCCAGCTCACCACCGGCATCCCACAATGAGCAGTTCTTC,CASSPPASHNEQFF
TRBJ1-1,TRBD1,.,TRBV2,TGTGCCAGCAGTGATGGGACAGGGAACACTGAAGCTTTCTTT,CASSDGTGNTEAFF
TRBJ1-3,.,.,TRBV7-8,TGTGCCAGCAGCTCCTTCGATGGAAACACCATATATTTT,CASSSFDGNTIYF
TRBJ1-5,.,.,TRBV4-2,TGTGCCAGCAGCCAAGACAATACAGGGCTACAGCCCCAGCATTTT,CASSQDNTGLQPQHF
TRBJ1-2,TRBD1,many,TRBV20-1,TGCAGTGCCAAAACGGGACAGGGCGAAGTTGGCTACACCTTC,CSAKTGQGEVGYTF
TRBJ2-7,TRBD1,many,TRBV5-1,TGCGCCAGCAGCTCCCCCGGGACAGTCAATTCCTACGAGCAGTACTTC,CASSSPGTVNSYEQYF
TRBJ2-3,.,few,TRBV20-1,TGCAGTGCTAGTCAAAATACGCAGTATTTT,CSASQNTQYF
TRBJ2-2,TRBD1,.,TRBV10-1,TGCGCCAGCAGTGAATTCGGCAGGGGGAGCACCGGGGAGCTGTTTTTT,CASSEFGRGSTGELFF
TRBJ2-5,TRBD2,many,TRBV2,TGTGCCAGCAGTGAGACTAGCGGGAACCGGGAGACCCAGTACTTC,CASSETSGNRETQYF
TRBJ2-7,.,.,TRBV4-1,TGCGCCAGCAGCCCCCGTCAGGGATCCGCCTACGAGCAGTACTTC,CASSPRQGSAYEQYF
TRBJ2-1,TRBD2,.,TRBV6-4,TGTGCCAGCAGTAGGACTAGCGGGAGAGTGAACAATGAGCAGTTCTTC,CASSRTSGRVNNEQFF
TRBJ2-2,.,many,TRBV24-1,TGTGCCACCAGTGATTTTGGGCGGTCGGACACCGGGGAGCTGTTTTTT,CATSDFGRSDTGELFF
TRBJ1-1,.,few,TRBV4-1,TGCGCCAGCAGCCAAGAAGGTGGGGGGGGATACAGCACTGAAGCTTTCTTT,CASSQEGGGGYSTEAFF
TRBJ2-3,.,.,TRBV4-3,TGCGCCAGCAGCCAGCAGATTAGGGATACGCAGTATTTT,CASSQQIRDTQYF
TRBJ2-1,TRBD2,few,TRBV19,TGTGCCAGTGGGGAGGGACTAGCGGGCAATGAGCAGTTCTTC,CASGEGLAGNEQFF